This T cell receptor beta chain derives from a study of shared clonotypes between healthy human individuals. Germline assignment: CDR1 SGHAT and CDR2 FQNNGV. Trimming took off 3 bases at V and 2 bases at J, with 10 bases between the two ends. CDR3 length equals 14 residues. Libraries were prepared by immunoSEQ multiplex PCR; TCRdb keeps only in-frame clonotypes and omits some of them. The sample includes 2 million to 3 million clones, 80% to 95% seen only once; the top ten take more than 0.35%. Sequencing was done on a sample of naive CD4+ T cells from PBMCs. Subset given: CD45RA+ positively selected. The rearrangement links TRBV11-2 to TRBJ1-1; D not resolved. This clonotype was obtained from a man between 18 and 35 years old in good health. Some clones in this sample may be carry-over from other donors' samples. CDR3 sequence (DNA): TGTGCCAGCAGCTTCGGCAAAGTCAACACTGAAGCTTTCTTT. This codes for CASSFGKVNTEAFF.